Here is one T cell receptor beta chain with its context. Its antigen is currently unknown. This record belongs to a study of T cell repertoires in cytomegalovirus infection. TCRdb reprocessed the reads with MiXCR, giving one entry per CDR3 protein. The sample includes hundreds of thousands of distinct CDR3 sequences, 15% to 20% of them seen just once. Study-level findings and limits: The response measured ex vivo was dominated by TCR beta clonotypes (HLA-C-restricted and CMV-specific).

Germline assignment: CDR1 SNHLY and CDR2 FYNNEI. The CDR3 has 12 amino acids. The V and J ends lost 4 bases and 4 bases respectively, with 7 bases between them. The receptor was derived from a human donor in good health (CMV status not recorded). Some clones in this sample may be carry-over from other donors' samples. Material for sequencing was PBMCs. The rearrangement joins TRBV2 to TRBJ1-2; D gene ambiguous. The chain's CDR3 is CASSVESYGYTF. In DNA, the CDR3 is TGTGCCAGCAGTGTAGAAAGCTATGGCTACACCTTC.